This T cell receptor (beta chain) was retrieved from a study of Ad26.COV2.S vaccination and SARS-CoV-2 variants. Regarding treatment: some 19 received Ad26.COV2.S at low or high dose, single or two shots; about 5 received placebo; per-sample allocation not given. Sampling was performed 63 days after the first vaccine or placebo injection. This CDR3 is 13 amino acids long. Trimming left V 5 bases short and J 4 bases short, with 12 bases between. CDR1 and CDR2 from the germline V gene are GTSNPN and SVGIG (reference sequence). Notes on the study in general: Placebo and vaccine recipients had non-spike TCR breadth that was similar.

Libraries were prepared by immunoSEQ multiplex PCR; TCRdb keeps only in-frame clonotypes and omits some of them. Seen here are 350,000 to 550,000 clones, roughly nine tenths observed once, and the top ten hold 2.5%. As for this clone: Its cognate antigen is unknown.

The sample in question was peripheral blood, obtained in a trial of Ad26.COV2.S vaccine versus placebo. The sequence derives from a person aged 18 to 65 who received the Ad26.COV2.S COVID-19 vaccine or a placebo. This chain connects TRBV30 to TRBJ2-1; D might be TRBD1 (7 bases). This chain's CDR3 is CAWAGGNYNEQFF. CDR3 sequence (DNA): TGTGCCTGGGCAGGGGGGAATTACAATGAGCAGTTCTTC.